The 10 T cell receptor beta chains below were found in one sample sequenced in a study of T cell responses to AZD1222 COVID-19 vaccine. Here immunoSEQ multiplex PCR was the method, and the copy in TCRdb shows in-frame clones only, minus some. Of about 200,000 clones in the sample, about 93% were seen once. The specimen was peripheral blood, collected 28 days after the second AZD1222 dose. Receptors originate from an adult who received the AZD1222 COVID-19 vaccine.

The chain has TRBV5-6 and TRBJ2-7, with D perhaps given as TRBD1 or TRBD2 (6 bases each). This CDR3 comprises 15 residues. V was cut by 2 bases and J by 2 bases, with 14 bases left in between. Germline V CDR1 and CDR2: SGHDT, YYEEEE. The CDR3 nucleotides are TGTGCCAGCAGCTTCCTATCGGGGGCCCCCTACGAGCAGTACTTC. Its protein is CASSFLSGAPYEQYF.

The gene calls are TRBV7-9 and TRBJ1-1; weak D call: TRBD1 (5 bases). Trimming stripped 4 bases from V and 5 bases from J, with 17 bases between. The CDR3 has 15 residues. CDR1 SEHNR and CDR2 FQNEAQ come from the germline V gene (reference sequence). The CDR3 DNA follows: TGTGCCAGCAGCTCGGGCGGGGGTTTCGGAACTGAAGCTTTCTTT. Its protein product is CASSSGGGFGTEAFF. The complete variable domain, with remaining parts taken from reference TRBV7-9 and TRBJ1-1, reads DTGVSQNPRHKITKRGQNVTFRCDPISEHNRLYWYRQTLGQGPEFLTYFQNEAQLEKSRLLSDRFSAERPKGSFSTLEIQRTEQGDSAMYLCASSSGGGFGTEAFFGQGTRLTVV.

This chain links TRBV4-1 with TRBJ1-2, with a tentative D call TRBD1 (6 bases). The CDR3 length is 15 residues. CDR1 MGHRA and CDR2 YSYEKL come from the germline V gene. The V and J ends lost 2 bases and 7 bases respectively, with 17 bases between them. CDR3 loop: CASSQQRGGAVGYTF. The CDR3 nucleotides are TGCGCCAGCAGCCAACAGCGGGGGGGCGCTGTTGGCTACACCTTC.

The V gene is TRBV7-2, the J gene TRBJ2-2; no clear D gene. This CDR3 has 15 residues. The germline V and J ends were trimmed by 5 bases and 4 bases, with 14 bases remaining between them. Germline loops: CDR1 SGHTA, CDR2 FQGNSA. As DNA, the CDR3 is TGTGCCAGCAGCCCGCTGACTCAAGTCACCGGGGAGCTGTTTTTT. Amino acid sequence: CASSPLTQVTGELFF.

V gene TRBV3-1 (or the pseudogene TRBV3-2) combines with J gene TRBJ2-3, with 9 bases identical to TRBD2. The V segment lost 1 base and the J segment 5 bases; nucleotides outside the gene matches: 10. CDR1 is LGHDT, CDR2 YNNKEL, per germline (reference sequence). The CDR3 length is 17 residues. Here the CDR3 DNA reads TGTGCCAGCAGCCAAGTTCGCAGGACTAGCGTTTTAGATACGCAGTATTTT. This codes for CASSQVRRTSVLDTQYF.

The chain carries TRBV6-5 and TRBJ2-5, with 7 nucleotides matching TRBD1. Per germline, CDR1 MNHEY and CDR2 SVGAGI. CDR3 length: 14 residues. The V and J ends lost 6 bases and 3 bases, in that order; junction bases with no gene match: 7. The CDR3 sequence: CASSTGTVKETQYF. The CDR3 region has the DNA TGTGCCAGCAGCACCGGGACAGTCAAAGAGACCCAGTACTTC.

This clone has a single count. This sequence joins TRBV2 and TRBJ1-5, with 7 positions matching TRBD1. The length of the CDR3 is 14 residues. The ends lost 6 bases at V and 5 bases at J; junction bases unmatched: 7. CDR1 is SNHLY and CDR2 is FYNNEI in the germline V gene. CDR3 sequence reads: CASSSTGDYQPQHF. In DNA, the CDR3 is TGTGCCAGCAGCTCTACAGGGGATTATCAGCCCCAGCATTTT.

The rearrangement joins TRBV6-4 to TRBJ1-5; D not certain. Germline CDR1 and CDR2: MRHNA and SNTAGT. The germline V and J ends were trimmed by 4 bases and 3 bases, with 7 bases remaining between them. There are 13 residues in the CDR3. CDR3 DNA sequence: TGTGCCAGCAGTGCCGGGATCAATCAGCCCCAGCATTTT. Residues: CASSAGINQPQHF.

The chain carries TRBV11-2 and TRBJ1-5; perhaps TRBD1 as D (6 bases). Trimming took off 1 base at V and 7 bases at J, with 26 bases between the two ends. Germline CDR1 is SGHAT and CDR2 is FQNNGV. CDR3 length equals 19 residues. CDR3 DNA sequence: TGTGCCAGCAGCTTAGGGTGGGCAGGGGATTATGATAGGGACCAGCCCCAGCATTTT. Protein sequence: CASSLGWAGDYDRDQPQHF.

The rearrangement uses TRBV11-3 and TRBJ1-1; D unresolved. Germline V gene data show CDR1 as SGHNT and CDR2 as YENEEA. The CDR3 consists of 12 residues. V shed 4 bases and J shed 5 bases, with 8 bases lying between them. CDR3 sequence reads: CASSSSGTEAFF. The CDR3 DNA sequence: TGTGCCAGCAGCTCTAGCGGTACTGAAGCTTTCTTT.